The T cell receptor (beta chain) described here comes from a study of fetal regulatory T cell absence and autoimmunity. Looked up from germline, CDR1 is SGHRS and CDR2 is YFSETQ. This CDR3 region has 16 residues. With 0 bases removed from V and 1 base from J, the gap between germline ends came to 13 bases. Study-level points and caveats: Pancreas TCRs were oligoclonally enriched versus cord blood, some clones over 100-fold.

On this clone: The antigen remains unidentified.

The assay was immunoSEQ multiplex PCR, and TCRdb's table has in-frame clones only and misses some. Of around 100,000 clones detected, 55% to 75% appear once; the ten largest clones hold 1.5% to 2%. The chain is built from TRBV5-1 and TRBJ1-1, with D tentatively TRBD1 (6 bases). Sequencing used pancreas tissue. This receptor was obtained from a male donor with IPEX syndrome. CDR3 sequence (DNA): TGCGCCAGCAGCTTGGGTTCCAGGGGAGGGAACACTGAAGCTTTCTTT. Its protein is CASSLGSRGGNTEAFF.